This is a list of T cell receptor beta chains from one sample in a study of T cell changes during pregnancy in multiple sclerosis. Only in-frame clones appear in the TCRdb table, and some are missing; sequencing was by immunoSEQ multiplex PCR. The sample shows 45,000 to 55,000 clones, approximately 94% of them seen only once. Sequences were derived from CD8+ T cells from peripheral blood mononuclear cells, sampled before pregnancy. The source of these receptors is a female donor with multiple sclerosis, enrolled in a pregnancy study. Each CDR3 is given with its conserved first and last residue. The order of the fields is V gene, D gene, J gene, clone size, CDR3 protein, CDR3 DNA. A D gene is named only where the DNA matches it firmly. Clone size is given for some rows only: seen once, a few or many times, or a class if the clone is expanded.

V gene: TRBV2
D gene: .
J gene: TRBJ2-5
clone size: once
CDR3 protein: CASSVMETQYF
CDR3 DNA: TGTGCCAGCAGTGTCATGGAGACCCAGTACTTC

V gene: TRBV10-2
D gene: TRBD1
J gene: TRBJ1-1
clone size: .
CDR3 protein: CATLQGLNTEAFF
CDR3 DNA: TGCGCCACCTTACAGGGGTTGAACACTGAAGCTTTCTTT

V gene: TRBV30
D gene: TRBD1
J gene: TRBJ1-5
clone size: .
CDR3 protein: CAWSGRGQGNQPQHF
CDR3 DNA: TGTGCCTGGAGCGGGAGGGGGCAGGGTAATCAGCCCCAGCATTTT

V gene: TRBV9
D gene: .
J gene: TRBJ2-7
clone size: .
CDR3 protein: CASSPRGGEGQYF
CDR3 DNA: TGTGCCAGCAGCCCCCGGGGTGGGGAAGGGCAGTACTTC

V gene: TRBV6-1
D gene: .
J gene: TRBJ1-2
clone size: .
CDR3 protein: CASSPKRAINYGYTF
CDR3 DNA: TGTGCCAGCAGTCCTAAGAGGGCGATTAACTATGGCTACACCTTC

V gene: TRBV4-1
D gene: .
J gene: TRBJ1-2
clone size: .
CDR3 protein: CASSQPGLDIHYGYTF
CDR3 DNA: TGCGCCAGCAGCCAACCCGGGTTGGATATCCACTATGGCTACACCTTC

V gene: TRBV2
D gene: TRBD1
J gene: TRBJ2-3
clone size: .
CDR3 protein: CASSAHHGQGWTDTQYF
CDR3 DNA: TGTGCCAGCAGTGCACACCACGGACAGGGATGGACAGATACGCAGTATTTT

V gene: TRBV6-6
D gene: .
J gene: TRBJ2-2
clone size: .
CDR3 protein: CASSYRGGNTGELFF
CDR3 DNA: TGTGCCAGCAGTTACAGGGGTGGGAACACCGGGGAGCTGTTTTTT

V gene: TRBV27
D gene: .
J gene: TRBJ1-1
clone size: .
CDR3 protein: CASSFLAGNTEAFF
CDR3 DNA: TGTGCCAGCAGTTTTCTAGCAGGGAACACTGAAGCTTTCTTT

V gene: TRBV19
D gene: .
J gene: TRBJ1-5
clone size: .
CDR3 protein: CASSIPTGDKYQPQHF
CDR3 DNA: TGTGCCAGTAGTATACCAACCGGGGACAAATATCAGCCCCAGCATTTT

V gene: TRBV7-8
D gene: .
J gene: TRBJ2-2
clone size: .
CDR3 protein: CASSYRGGGGELFF
CDR3 DNA: TGTGCCAGCAGCTACAGGGGAGGAGGAGGGGAGCTGTTTTTT

V gene: TRBV19
D gene: .
J gene: TRBJ2-7
clone size: .
CDR3 protein: CASSIGPGEQYF
CDR3 DNA: TGTGCCAGTAGTATAGGACCGGGGGAGCAGTACTTC

V gene: TRBV5-6
D gene: .
J gene: TRBJ1-1
clone size: .
CDR3 protein: CASTHGYTEAFF
CDR3 DNA: TGTGCCAGCACCCACGGTTACACTGAAGCTTTCTTT

V gene: TRBV10-2
D gene: TRBD2
J gene: TRBJ2-5
clone size: .
CDR3 protein: CASSDRTGLAGLAETQYF
CDR3 DNA: TGCGCCAGCAGTGATCGGACCGGACTAGCGGGATTGGCGGAGACCCAGTACTTC

V gene: TRBV27
D gene: .
J gene: TRBJ1-1
clone size: .
CDR3 protein: CASSSGLTNTEAFF
CDR3 DNA: TGTGCCAGCAGTTCGGGACTCACGAACACTGAAGCTTTCTTT

V gene: TRBV12-5
D gene: .
J gene: TRBJ1-5
clone size: .
CDR3 protein: CASGQGLGQPQHF
CDR3 DNA: TGTGCTAGTGGACAGGGTCTGGGGCAGCCCCAGCATTTT

V gene: TRBV4-2
D gene: TRBD2
J gene: TRBJ2-1
clone size: .
CDR3 protein: CASSQYSGSGYNEQFF
CDR3 DNA: TGTGCCAGCAGCCAATACAGCGGGAGCGGCTACAATGAGCAGTTCTTC

V gene: TRBV2
D gene: TRBD2
J gene: TRBJ2-5
clone size: .
CDR3 protein: CASSGGWSGEETQYF
CDR3 DNA: TGTGCCAGCAGCGGGGGGTGGAGCGGAGAAGAGACCCAGTACTTC

V gene: TRBV7-2
D gene: TRBD1
J gene: TRBJ1-5
clone size: .
CDR3 protein: CASSLVDRGNQPQHF
CDR3 DNA: TGTGCCAGCAGCTTAGTAGACAGGGGAAATCAGCCCCAGCATTTT

V gene: TRBV25-1
D gene: .
J gene: TRBJ1-2
clone size: .
CDR3 protein: CASSAQGWDGYTF
CDR3 DNA: TGTGCCAGCAGTGCACAGGGTTGGGATGGCTACACCTTC

V gene: TRBV11-2
D gene: .
J gene: TRBJ2-1
clone size: .
CDR3 protein: CASSKTSGSAYNEQFF
CDR3 DNA: TGTGCCAGCAGCAAAACATCAGGGTCTGCCTACAATGAGCAGTTCTTC

V gene: TRBV19
D gene: .
J gene: TRBJ1-1
clone size: .
CDR3 protein: CASSNPPGLGAFF
CDR3 DNA: TGTGCCAGTAGTAACCCTCCGGGACTCGGGGCTTTCTTT

V gene: TRBV6-4
D gene: TRBD1
J gene: TRBJ1-1
clone size: few
CDR3 protein: CASRDLDRVNTEAFF
CDR3 DNA: TGTGCCAGCAGGGACCTCGACAGGGTGAACACTGAAGCTTTCTTT

V gene: TRBV7-6
D gene: TRBD1
J gene: TRBJ2-2
clone size: .
CDR3 protein: CASSPGQGRGELFF
CDR3 DNA: TGTGCCAGCAGCCCCGGACAGGGCAGGGGGGAGCTGTTTTTT

V gene: TRBV19
D gene: TRBD1
J gene: TRBJ2-7
clone size: .
CDR3 protein: CASSLEPGQGVYEQYF
CDR3 DNA: TGTGCCAGTAGTCTCGAACCGGGACAGGGGGTCTACGAGCAGTACTTC

V gene: TRBV25-1
D gene: TRBD2
J gene: TRBJ2-2
clone size: .
CDR3 protein: CASSPGRAGVNTGELFF
CDR3 DNA: TGTGCCAGCAGTCCTGGTAGGGCGGGAGTGAACACCGGGGAGCTGTTTTTT

V gene: TRBV27
D gene: TRBD2
J gene: TRBJ2-3
clone size: .
CDR3 protein: CASSLGGGPAENTQYF
CDR3 DNA: TGTGCCAGCAGTTTAGGGGGGGGACCGGCCGAGAATACGCAGTATTTT

V gene: TRBV9
D gene: TRBD2
J gene: TRBJ2-2
clone size: .
CDR3 protein: CASSVGLAGVIGELFF
CDR3 DNA: TGTGCCAGCAGCGTAGGTCTAGCGGGAGTGATCGGGGAGCTGTTTTTT

V gene: TRBV7-9
D gene: TRBD2
J gene: TRBJ2-7
clone size: .
CDR3 protein: CASSSNSGSIYEQYF
CDR3 DNA: TGTGCCAGCAGCTCTAATAGCGGGAGCATCTACGAGCAGTACTTC

V gene: TRBV27
D gene: .
J gene: TRBJ2-1
clone size: medium-sized
CDR3 protein: CASSLRLGGYNEQFF
CDR3 DNA: TGTGCCAGCAGTCTTCGACTCGGTGGCTACAATGAGCAGTTCTTC

V gene: TRBV27
D gene: TRBD2
J gene: TRBJ2-1
clone size: .
CDR3 protein: CASSNSGNGNEQFF
CDR3 DNA: TGTGCCAGCAGCAATAGCGGGAATGGTAATGAGCAGTTCTTC

V gene: TRBV28
D gene: .
J gene: TRBJ1-1
clone size: .
CDR3 protein: CASSYEGRGSVTEAFF
CDR3 DNA: TGTGCCAGCAGTTATGAAGGGAGGGGCTCGGTCACTGAAGCTTTCTTT

V gene: TRBV13
D gene: TRBD2
J gene: TRBJ2-1
clone size: .
CDR3 protein: CASSQSSGTHAEQFF
CDR3 DNA: TGTGCCAGCAGCCAATCAAGCGGGACCCATGCTGAGCAGTTCTTC

V gene: TRBV18
D gene: .
J gene: TRBJ1-2
clone size: .
CDR3 protein: CASSTAERDYGYTF
CDR3 DNA: TGTGCCAGCTCTACCGCCGAGAGGGACTATGGCTACACCTTC

V gene: TRBV5-1
D gene: TRBD1
J gene: TRBJ1-4
clone size: .
CDR3 protein: CASSTRQGVEGEKLFF
CDR3 DNA: TGCGCCAGCAGCACGCGACAGGGAGTGGAGGGTGAAAAACTGTTTTTT

V gene: TRBV28
D gene: .
J gene: TRBJ1-3
clone size: .
CDR3 protein: CASSFRGSGNTIYF
CDR3 DNA: TGTGCCAGCAGTTTTCGAGGTTCTGGAAACACCATATATTTT

V gene: TRBV9
D gene: TRBD1
J gene: TRBJ2-2
clone size: .
CDR3 protein: CASSGLQGAPPGELFF
CDR3 DNA: TGTGCCAGCAGCGGTCTACAGGGGGCCCCCCCCGGGGAGCTGTTTTTT

V gene: TRBV6-6
D gene: TRBD2
J gene: TRBJ2-1
clone size: few
CDR3 protein: CASAGVGVVSYNEQFF
CDR3 DNA: TGTGCCAGCGCGGGGGTGGGAGTCGTTTCCTACAATGAGCAGTTCTTC

V gene: TRBV6-1
D gene: .
J gene: TRBJ1-2
clone size: .
CDR3 protein: CASSPPGPYGYTF
CDR3 DNA: TGTGCCAGCAGTCCTCCGGGTCCCTATGGCTACACCTTC

V gene: TRBV7-7
D gene: .
J gene: TRBJ2-5
clone size: .
CDR3 protein: CASSPTRAWETQYF
CDR3 DNA: TGTGCCAGCAGCCCAACCAGGGCCTGGGAGACCCAGTACTTC